A selection of T cell receptor beta chains follows, all from one sample in a study of cytotoxic CD8 clonotypes in ibrutinib-treated CLL. The table came from immunoSEQ multiplex PCR; TCRdb's copy has only in-frame clones and leaves some out. The repertoire consists of some 350,000 clones, with about 64% occurring once and the leading ten covering approximately 6%. Sequencing used PBMCs, obtained after 36 months of ibrutinib treatment. These receptors all stem from a human donor with chronic lymphocytic leukemia. Each CDR3 is given without its conserved first and last residue. A D gene is named only where the DNA matches it firmly. The listing skips clone size in some rows; elsewhere it reads once, few, many or a size class.

CDR3 protein	clone size	V gene	J gene	D gene
ASSQDSAGDSEQY	.	TRBV4-3	TRBJ2-7	TRBD2
ASSTPGTGWDTQY	.	TRBV19	TRBJ2-3	TRBD1
ASTGTEYNEQF	.	TRBV5-1	TRBJ2-1	TRBD1
ASSGRQEAF	.	TRBV2	TRBJ1-1	.
ASRGEGARYYGYT	.	TRBV2	TRBJ1-2	TRBD1
ASSLDGGPTEQY	few	TRBV5-1	TRBJ2-7	.
ASTPSGSLYEQY	.	TRBV6-1	TRBJ2-7	TRBD2
ASSIKHQPQH	.	TRBV19	TRBJ1-5	.
ASSQDPRLAGGLNNEQF	.	TRBV4-1	TRBJ2-1	TRBD2
ATSRGFPDGPGLAAEQY	few	TRBV15	TRBJ2-7	TRBD2
ATSRGRTATYEQY	.	TRBV15	TRBJ2-7	.
ASSLGPSPDYEQY	.	TRBV28	TRBJ2-7	.
SARDFYRQY	.	TRBV20-1	TRBJ2-7	.
ASSVASAANGYT	.	TRBV9	TRBJ1-2	.
ASSQDVIRRQETQY	.	TRBV4-1	TRBJ2-5	.
ASSLMGQNGYT	.	TRBV7-9	TRBJ1-2	TRBD1
ATSRDGGTSTDTQY	.	TRBV15	TRBJ2-3	.
ASSQEVRVGNSPLH	few	TRBV4-1	TRBJ1-6	.
ASSPGTDSYEQY	.	TRBV18	TRBJ2-7	.
ASSLGGPVPYEQY	few	TRBV5-1	TRBJ2-7	.
ASSNLGDYPTYEQY	.	TRBV7-8	TRBJ2-7	TRBD2
ASSLRLAVLTDTQY	.	TRBV5-4	TRBJ2-3	TRBD2
ASSRQGASGYNEQF	.	TRBV7-3	TRBJ2-1	TRBD1
ATPLAGARVEQF	.	TRBV25-1	TRBJ2-1	TRBD2
ASSFTQGWVNTEAF	few	TRBV5-1	TRBJ1-1	TRBD1
ASSSLTGLGQPQH	few	TRBV7-6	TRBJ1-5	TRBD1
ASSPGRGTEAF	.	TRBV2	TRBJ1-1	.
SGTGGAKNIQY	.	TRBV29-1	TRBJ2-4	TRBD2
ASSFNPPRKQAFSYEQY	once	TRBV28	TRBJ2-7	.
ASSFYSGGIGNEQF	.	TRBV27	TRBJ2-1	.
ASSVGSQGYDYEQY	.	TRBV9	TRBJ2-7	.
ASSLVAGVLSGNTIY	few	TRBV5-1	TRBJ1-3	.
ASSSGQGITDTQY	.	TRBV7-3	TRBJ2-3	TRBD1
ASSIYQAAYGTQY	once	TRBV19	TRBJ2-3	.
ASSLEGIDTQY	few	TRBV7-2	TRBJ2-3	.
ASNDRFSSYEQY	.	TRBV2	TRBJ2-7	.
ASGTYEQY	.	TRBV28	TRBJ2-7	.
ASSAGGLAGSYEQY	.	TRBV9	TRBJ2-7	TRBD2
ASRRGTLGNTIY	.	TRBV6-5	TRBJ1-3	.